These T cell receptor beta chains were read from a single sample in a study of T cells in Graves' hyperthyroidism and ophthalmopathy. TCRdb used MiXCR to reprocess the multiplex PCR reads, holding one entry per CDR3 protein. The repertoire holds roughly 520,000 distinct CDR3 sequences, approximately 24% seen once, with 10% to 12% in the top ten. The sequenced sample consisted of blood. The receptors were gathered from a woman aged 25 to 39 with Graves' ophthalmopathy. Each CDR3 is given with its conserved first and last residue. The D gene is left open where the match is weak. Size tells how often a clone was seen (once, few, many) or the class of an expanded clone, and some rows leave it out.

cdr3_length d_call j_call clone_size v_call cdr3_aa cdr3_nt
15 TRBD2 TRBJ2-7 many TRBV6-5 CASRRLALSSYEQYF TGTGCCAGCAGGAGACTAGCGCTGAGCTCCTACGAGCAGTACTTC
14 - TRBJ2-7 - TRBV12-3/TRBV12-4 CASSRDGPSYEQYF TGTGCCAGCAGTCGGGACGGCCCCTCCTACGAGCAGTACTTC
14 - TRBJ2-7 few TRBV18 CASSPLEDSHEQYF TGTGCCAGCTCACCGTTGGAGGACAGCCACGAGCAGTACTTC
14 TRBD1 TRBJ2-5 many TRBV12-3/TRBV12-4 CASSLSGQDETQYF TGTGCCAGCAGTTTAAGTGGACAGGACGAGACCCAGTACTTC
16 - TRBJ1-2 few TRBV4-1 CASSPPWATGLYGYTF TGCGCCAGCAGCCCCCCCTGGGCAACAGGACTTTATGGCTACACCTTC
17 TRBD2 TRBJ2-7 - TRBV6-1 CASTPAVPQRGVYEQYF TGTGCCAGCACCCCAGCAGTTCCGCAGCGGGGGGTTTACGAGCAGTACTTC
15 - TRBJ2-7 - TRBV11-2 CASSLELADRIGQYF TGTGCCAGCAGCTTAGAACTAGCGGACAGGATCGGGCAGTACTTC
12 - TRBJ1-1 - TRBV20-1 CSAAWGRTEAFF TGCAGTGCTGCCTGGGGACGAACTGAAGCTTTCTTT
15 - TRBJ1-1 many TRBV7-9 CASSLTAGVNTEAFF TGTGCCAGCAGCTTAACGGCAGGAGTGAACACTGAAGCTTTCTTT
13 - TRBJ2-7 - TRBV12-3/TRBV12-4 CASSLLLSYEQYF TGTGCCAGCAGTTTACTCCTCTCCTACGAGCAGTACTTC
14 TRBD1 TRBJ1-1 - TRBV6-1 CASSSGGANTEAFF TGTGCCAGCAGCTCAGGGGGCGCAAACACTGAAGCTTTCTTT
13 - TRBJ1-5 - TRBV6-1 CASSRREDQPQHF TGTGCCAGCAGCCGCAGGGAGGATCAGCCCCAGCATTTT
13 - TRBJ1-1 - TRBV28 CASRATANTEAFF TGTGCCAGCAGAGCTACAGCGAACACTGAAGCTTTCTTT
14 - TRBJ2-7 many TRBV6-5 CASSSRDKSYEQYF TGTGCCAGCAGTTCCCGGGACAAATCCTACGAGCAGTACTTC
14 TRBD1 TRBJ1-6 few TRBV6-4 CASSYTNRGYPLHF TGTGCCAGCAGTTACACGAACAGGGGTTACCCCCTCCACTTT
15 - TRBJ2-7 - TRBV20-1 CSARDGGASGYEQYF TGCAGTGCTAGAGATGGGGGGGCTAGCGGCTACGAGCAGTACTTC
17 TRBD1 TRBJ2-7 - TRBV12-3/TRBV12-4 CASSLRAFGTGGWEQYF TGTGCCAGCAGTTTAAGGGCCTTTGGGACAGGGGGATGGGAGCAGTACTTC
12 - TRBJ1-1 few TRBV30 CAWSGSPVEAFF TGTGCCTGGAGTGGTAGCCCGGTTGAAGCTTTCTTT
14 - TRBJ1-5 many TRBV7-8 CASSSQATNQPQHF TGTGCCAGCAGCTCACAGGCTACCAATCAGCCCCAGCATTTT
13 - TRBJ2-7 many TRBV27 CASSLTTSYEQYF TGTGCCAGCAGTTTAACGACCAGCTACGAGCAGTACTTC
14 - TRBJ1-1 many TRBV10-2 CASSDGGMNTEAFF TGCGCCAGCAGTGATGGCGGCATGAACACTGAAGCTTTCTTT
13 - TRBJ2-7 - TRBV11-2 CASSLGSTTEQYF TGCGCCAGCAGCTTAGGGTCCACCACGGAGCAGTACTTC
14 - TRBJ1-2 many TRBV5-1 CASSLGPRSYGYTF TGCGCCAGCAGCTTGGGACCCAGGTCCTATGGCTACACCTTC